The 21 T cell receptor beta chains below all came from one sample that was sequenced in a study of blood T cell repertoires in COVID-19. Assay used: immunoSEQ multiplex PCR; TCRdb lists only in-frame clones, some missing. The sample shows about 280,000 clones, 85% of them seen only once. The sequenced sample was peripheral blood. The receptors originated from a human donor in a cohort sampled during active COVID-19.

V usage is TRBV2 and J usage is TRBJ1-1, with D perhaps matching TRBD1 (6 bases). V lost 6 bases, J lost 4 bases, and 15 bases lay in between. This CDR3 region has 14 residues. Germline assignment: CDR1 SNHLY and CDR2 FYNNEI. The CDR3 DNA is TGTGCCAGCAGATACAGGGTCTGGTTCACTGAAGCTTTCTTT. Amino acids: CASRYRVWFTEAFF.

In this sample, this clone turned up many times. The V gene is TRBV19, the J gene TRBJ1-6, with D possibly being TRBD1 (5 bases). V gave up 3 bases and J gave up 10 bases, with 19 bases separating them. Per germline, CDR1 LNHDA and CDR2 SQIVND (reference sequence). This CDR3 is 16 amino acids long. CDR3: CASSMMFAGRGSPLHF. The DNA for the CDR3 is TGTGCCAGTAGTATGATGTTTGCGGGGAGGGGATCACCCCTCCACTTT. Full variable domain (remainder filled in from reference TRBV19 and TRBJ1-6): DGGITQSPKYLFRKEGQNVTLSCEQNLNHDAMYWYRQDPGQGLRLIYYSQIVNDFQKGDIAEGYSVSREKKESFPLTVTSAQKNPTAFYLCASSMMFAGRGSPLHFGNGTRLTVT.

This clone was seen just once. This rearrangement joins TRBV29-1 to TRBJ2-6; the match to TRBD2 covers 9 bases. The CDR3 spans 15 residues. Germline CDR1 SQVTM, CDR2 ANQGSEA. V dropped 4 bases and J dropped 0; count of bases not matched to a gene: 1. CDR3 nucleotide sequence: TGCAGCGTTGTAGCGGGAGACTCTGGGGCCAACGTCCTGACTTTC. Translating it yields CSVVAGDSGANVLTF.

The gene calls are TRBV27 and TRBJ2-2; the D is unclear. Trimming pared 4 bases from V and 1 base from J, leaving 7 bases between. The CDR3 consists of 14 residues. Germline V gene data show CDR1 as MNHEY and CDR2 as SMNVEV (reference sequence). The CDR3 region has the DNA TGTGCCAGCAGTTCGCAGGTGAACACCGGGGAGCTGTTTTTT. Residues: CASSSQVNTGELFF.

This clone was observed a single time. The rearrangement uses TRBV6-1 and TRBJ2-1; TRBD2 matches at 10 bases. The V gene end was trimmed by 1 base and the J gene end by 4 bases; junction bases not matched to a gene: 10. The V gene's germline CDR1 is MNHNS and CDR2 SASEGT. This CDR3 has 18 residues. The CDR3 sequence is CASSEGLAGGRIYNEQFF. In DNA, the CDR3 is TGTGCCAGCAGTGAAGGACTAGCGGGTGGGCGGATTTACAATGAGCAGTTCTTC.

The CDR3 loop reads CASSLGGTSRGTDTQYF. The CDR3 DNA sequence: TGTGCCAGCAGCTTAGGAGGGACTAGCCGGGGCACAGATACGCAGTATTTT. The chain is built from TRBV7-2 and TRBJ2-3, with 9 bases aligning to TRBD2. CDR1 SGHTA and CDR2 FQGNSA come from the germline V gene. The trim removed 1 base at V and 1 base at J, leaving 6 bases unmatched. CDR3 length equals 17 residues.

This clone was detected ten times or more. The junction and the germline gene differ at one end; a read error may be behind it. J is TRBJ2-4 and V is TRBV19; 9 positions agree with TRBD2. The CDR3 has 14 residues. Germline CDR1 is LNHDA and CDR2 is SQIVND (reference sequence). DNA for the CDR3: TGTGCCAGTAGTATTAGGTTAGGGACTAGCCTCAATGACTTC. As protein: CASSIRLGTSLNDF.

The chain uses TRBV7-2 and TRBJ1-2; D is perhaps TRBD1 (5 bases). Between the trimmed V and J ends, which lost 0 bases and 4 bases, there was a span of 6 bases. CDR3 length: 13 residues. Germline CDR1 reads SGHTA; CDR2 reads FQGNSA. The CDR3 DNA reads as TGTGCCAGCAGCTTAGCAGGGGTCTATGGCTACACCTTC. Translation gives CASSLAGVYGYTF.

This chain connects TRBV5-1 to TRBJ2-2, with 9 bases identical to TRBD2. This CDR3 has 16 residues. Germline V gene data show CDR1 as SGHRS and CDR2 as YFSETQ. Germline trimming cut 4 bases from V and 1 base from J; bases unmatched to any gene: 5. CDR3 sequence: CASSLKTSGNTGELFF. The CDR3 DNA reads TGCGCCAGCAGCCTAAAGACTAGCGGGAACACCGGGGAGCTGTTTTTT.

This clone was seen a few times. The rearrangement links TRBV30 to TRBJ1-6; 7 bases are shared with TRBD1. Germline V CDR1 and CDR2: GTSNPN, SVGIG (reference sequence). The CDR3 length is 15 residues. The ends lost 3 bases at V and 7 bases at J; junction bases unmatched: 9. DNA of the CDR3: TGTGCCTGGAGCTTTTCGACAGGGACCAATTCACCCCTCCACTTT. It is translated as CAWSFSTGTNSPLHF.

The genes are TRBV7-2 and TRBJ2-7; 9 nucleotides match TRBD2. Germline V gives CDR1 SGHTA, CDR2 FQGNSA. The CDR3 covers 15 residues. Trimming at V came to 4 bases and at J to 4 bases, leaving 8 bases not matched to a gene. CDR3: CASSSGLAFTYEQYF. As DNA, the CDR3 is TGTGCCAGCAGCTCCGGACTAGCGTTTACGTACGAGCAGTACTTC.

Here the CDR3 DNA reads TGTGCCAGCACGTATACCACCGCGGGCACCGGGGAGCTGTTTTTT. Its translation: CASTYTTAGTGELFF. This sequence joins TRBV6-5 and TRBJ2-2, with D maybe TRBD2 (5 bases). Germline loops: CDR1 MNHEY, CDR2 SVGAGI. V dropped 7 bases and J dropped 4 bases, with 16 bases sitting between them. The CDR3 spans 15 residues.

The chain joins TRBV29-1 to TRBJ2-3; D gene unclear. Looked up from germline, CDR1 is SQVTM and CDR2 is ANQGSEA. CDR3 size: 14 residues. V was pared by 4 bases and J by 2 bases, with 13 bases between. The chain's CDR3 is CSVVRSDVTDTQYF. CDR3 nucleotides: TGCAGCGTTGTACGGAGCGATGTCACAGATACGCAGTATTTT.

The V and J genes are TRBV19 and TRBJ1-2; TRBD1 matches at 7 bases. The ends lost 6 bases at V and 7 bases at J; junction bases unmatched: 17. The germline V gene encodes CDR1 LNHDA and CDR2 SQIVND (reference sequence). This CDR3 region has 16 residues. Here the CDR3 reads CASRPLGGDRTGGYTF. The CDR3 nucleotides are TGTGCCAGTAGACCCTTAGGGGGCGACAGGACCGGTGGCTACACCTTC.

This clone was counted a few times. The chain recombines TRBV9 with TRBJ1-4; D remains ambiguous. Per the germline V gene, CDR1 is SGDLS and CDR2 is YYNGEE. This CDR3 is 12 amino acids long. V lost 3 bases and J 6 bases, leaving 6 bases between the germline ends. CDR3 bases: TGTGCCAGCAGCGCCTCTGATGAAAAACTGTTTTTT. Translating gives CASSASDEKLFF.

The CDR3: CASSFVLTDTQYF. The DNA of the CDR3 is TGTGCCAGCAGTTTCGTGTTAACAGATACGCAGTATTTT. The chain carries TRBV28 and TRBJ2-3; no clear D gene. V was shortened by 3 bases and J by 3 bases, with 7 bases between the two germline ends. The CDR3 spans 13 residues. Per germline, CDR1 MDHEN and CDR2 SYDVKM.

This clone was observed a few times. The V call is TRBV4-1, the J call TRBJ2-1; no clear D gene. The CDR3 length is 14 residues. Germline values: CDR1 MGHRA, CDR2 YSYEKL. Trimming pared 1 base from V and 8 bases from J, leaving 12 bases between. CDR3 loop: CASSQGPLADEQFF. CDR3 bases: TGCGCCAGCAGCCAAGGCCCATTGGCGGATGAGCAGTTCTTC.

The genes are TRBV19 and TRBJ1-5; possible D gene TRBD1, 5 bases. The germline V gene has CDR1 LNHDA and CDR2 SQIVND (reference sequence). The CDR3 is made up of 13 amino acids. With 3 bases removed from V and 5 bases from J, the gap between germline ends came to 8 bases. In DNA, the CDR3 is TGTGCCAGTAGTATGGTAGGGGATCAGCCCCAGCATTTT. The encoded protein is CASSMVGDQPQHF.

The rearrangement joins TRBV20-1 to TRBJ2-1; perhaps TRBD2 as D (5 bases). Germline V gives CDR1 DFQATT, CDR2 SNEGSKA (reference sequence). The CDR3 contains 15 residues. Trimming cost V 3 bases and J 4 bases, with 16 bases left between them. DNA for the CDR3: TGCAGTGCTAGTGGGTTTATGGAGCGGTACAATGAGCAGTTCTTC. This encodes CSASGFMERYNEQFF.

CDR3 loop: CASSQDRRNTEAFF. DNA for the CDR3: TGCGCCAGCAGCCAAGATAGGAGAAACACTGAAGCTTTCTTT. V and J are TRBV4-1 and TRBJ1-1; unclear D gene. Germline CDR1 and CDR2: MGHRA and YSYEKL. V shed 0 bases and J shed 2 bases, with 7 bases lying between them. CDR3 length equals 14 residues.

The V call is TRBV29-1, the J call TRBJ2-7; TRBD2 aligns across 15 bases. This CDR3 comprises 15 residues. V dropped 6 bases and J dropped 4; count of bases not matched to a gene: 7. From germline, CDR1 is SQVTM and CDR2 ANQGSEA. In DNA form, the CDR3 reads TGCAGCGTCCTTGGGACTAGCGGGAGGTCTTACGAGCAGTACTTC. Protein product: CSVLGTSGRSYEQYF.